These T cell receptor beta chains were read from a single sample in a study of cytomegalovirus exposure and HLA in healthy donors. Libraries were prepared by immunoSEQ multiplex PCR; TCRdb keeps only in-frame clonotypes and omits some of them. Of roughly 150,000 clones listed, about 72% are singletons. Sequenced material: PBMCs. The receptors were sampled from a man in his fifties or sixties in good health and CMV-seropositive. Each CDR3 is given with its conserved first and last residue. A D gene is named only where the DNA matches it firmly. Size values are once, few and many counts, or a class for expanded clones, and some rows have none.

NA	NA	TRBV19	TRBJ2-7	TGTGCCAGTAGTTCCGTCGGGATTGGGGCCTACGAGCAGTACTTC	CASSSVGIGAYEQYF
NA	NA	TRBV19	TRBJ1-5	TGTGCCAGTCTCACGACGGGGGGAAATAGCAATCAGCCCCAGCATTTT	CASLTTGGNSNQPQHF
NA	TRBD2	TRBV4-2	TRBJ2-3	TGTGCCAGCAGCTTCCTTAGCGGGGGGGCGGTCACAGATACGCAGTATTTT	CASSFLSGGAVTDTQYF
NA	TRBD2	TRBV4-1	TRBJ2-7	TGCGCCAGCAGCCAGGGAGCGGGGGGGTACGAGCAGTACTTC	CASSQGAGGYEQYF
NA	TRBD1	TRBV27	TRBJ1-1	TGTGCCAGCAGTATGGGACAGGTAATGACCAACACTGAAGCTTTCTTT	CASSMGQVMTNTEAFF
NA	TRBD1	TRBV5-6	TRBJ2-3	TGTGCCAGCAGCTTGGTGGACAGGGCAAGGGATACGCAGTATTTT	CASSLVDRARDTQYF
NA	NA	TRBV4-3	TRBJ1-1	TGCGCCAGCAGCCAAGAGGCCGCGGGTTATGGGGTGTCCGAAGCTTTCTTT	CASSQEAAGYGVSEAFF
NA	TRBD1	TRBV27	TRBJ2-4	TGTGCCAGCAGCAGACAGGGCACGGCCAAAAACATTCAGTACTTC	CASSRQGTAKNIQYF
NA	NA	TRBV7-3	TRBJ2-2	TGTGCCAGCAGTTCGGGACTCAACACCGGGGGGCTGTTTTTT	CASSSGLNTGGLFF
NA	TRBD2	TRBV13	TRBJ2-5	TGTGCCAGCAGCTCCAGAGGACTAGCGGGGCAAGAGACCCAGTACTTC	CASSSRGLAGQETQYF
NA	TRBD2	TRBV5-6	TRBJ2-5	TGTGCCAGCAGCTGGAGGCCTAGCGGGGGACGAGAAGAGACCCAGTACTTC	CASSWRPSGGREETQYF
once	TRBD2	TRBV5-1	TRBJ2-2	TGCGCCAGCAGCCCCCTCGCAGCGGGGGACACCGGGGAGCTGTTTTTT	CASSPLAAGDTGELFF
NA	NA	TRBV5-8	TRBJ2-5	TGTGCCAGCAGCTTGAGGGGTCGGAGACAAGAGACCCAGTACTTC	CASSLRGRRQETQYF
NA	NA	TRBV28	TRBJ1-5	TGTGCCAGCAGTTTTTTCAGGGTGGAAAGTCAGCCCCAGCATTTT	CASSFFRVESQPQHF